Presented here are 10 T cell receptor beta chains from one specimen sequenced in a study of T-cell reconstitution after alpha-beta-depleted transplantation in children. Unique molecular identifiers were incorporated when the TCRbeta library was constructed. TCRdb re-called the PCR reads with MiXCR, one entry per CDR3 protein. This sample has 530,000 or so distinct CDR3 sequences, with 25% to 30% found just once. Specimen: PBMCs, collected before TCRalphabeta/CD19-depleted stem cell transplant. These receptors were collected from a boy under three years old with Wiskott-Aldrich syndrome, due to receive a stem cell transplant.

This chain uses TRBV5-6 with TRBJ2-7; a possible D gene is TRBD2 (6 bases). The CDR3 has 18 residues. Between the trimmed V and J ends, which lost 2 bases and 4 bases, there was a span of 25 bases. Germline assignment: CDR1 SGHDT and CDR2 YYEEEE. The CDR3 loop reads CASSFFPAEGTSLYEQYF. In nucleotides, the CDR3 is TGTGCCAGCAGCTTTTTCCCAGCAGAAGGGACTTCATTATACGAGCAGTACTTC. The complete variable domain, with remaining parts taken from reference TRBV5-6 and TRBJ2-7, reads DAGVTQSPTHLIKTRGQQVTLRCSPKSGHDTVSWYQQALGQGPQFIFQYYEEEERQRGNFPDRFSGHQFPNYSSELNVNALLLGDSALYLCASSFFPAEGTSLYEQYFGPGTRLTVT.

This clonotype was picked up a small number of times. The genes are TRBV20-1 and TRBJ2-5, with D tentatively TRBD1 or TRBD2 (5 bases each). The CDR3 contains 13 residues. Germline CDR1 and CDR2: DFQATT and SNEGSKA (reference sequence). V was cut by 3 bases and J by 0 bases, with 8 bases left in between. CDR3 sequence (DNA): TGCAGTGCTAGCCGGGGACACCAAGAGACCCAGTACTTC. Its protein is CSASRGHQETQYF.

This clonotype was seen a handful of times. The chain carries TRBV2 and TRBJ2-2; D not resolved. The CDR3 length is 13 residues. The V end lost 1 base, the J end lost 8 bases, and 8 bases lay between the germline ends. Looked up from germline, CDR1 is SNHLY and CDR2 is FYNNEI. The CDR3 sequence is CASSEGLYGELFF. CDR3 DNA sequence: TGTGCCAGCAGTGAAGGCCTTTATGGGGAGCTGTTTTTT.

The chain combines TRBV29-1 with TRBJ2-1; 8 positions match TRBD2. This CDR3 is built from 18 residues. From germline, CDR1 is SQVTM and CDR2 ANQGSEA. V lost 4 bases, J lost 0 bases, and 14 bases stayed unmatched. CDR3: CSVGGGISGSRSYNEQFF. In DNA, the CDR3 is TGCAGCGTTGGAGGTGGGATCAGCGGGAGCCGCTCCTACAATGAGCAGTTCTTC.

This clonotype was recorded a few times. The chain uses TRBV30 and TRBJ2-5; 7 nucleotides line up with TRBD1. The CDR3 contains 14 residues. The trim removed 1 base at V and 4 bases at J, leaving 6 bases unmatched. Germline V gene sequence: CDR1 GTSNPN, CDR2 SVGIG (reference sequence). CDR3 sequence reads: CAWSAKGAGETQYF. In DNA form, the CDR3 reads TGTGCCTGGAGTGCGAAGGGGGCCGGAGAGACCCAGTACTTC.

The V and J genes are TRBV15 and TRBJ2-7; tentatively, D is TRBD2 (6 bases). The germline gives CDR1 LNHNV, CDR2 YYDKDF (reference sequence). This CDR3 spans 14 amino acids. Deletions cut 3 bases from V and 3 bases from J, with 12 bases between. The CDR3 region is CATSSSGYNYEQYF. DNA for the CDR3: TGTGCCACCAGCAGTAGCGGATACAACTACGAGCAGTACTTC.

This chain connects TRBV29-1 to TRBJ2-7; D tentatively fits TRBD1 or TRBD2 (5 bases each). The CDR3 is 13 residues long. The V end lost 6 bases, the J end lost 3 bases, and 15 bases lay between the germline ends. Germline CDR1 is SQVTM and CDR2 is ANQGSEA. The CDR3: CSVGDRDGYEQYF. In DNA, the CDR3 is TGCAGCGTGGGAGACCGGGACGGCTACGAGCAGTACTTC.

The CDR3 spells CASSSQGVAGDTQYF. The CDR3 nucleotides are TGTGCCAGCAGCTCCCAGGGCGTTGCAGGAGATACGCAGTATTTT. The chain couples TRBV7-9 to TRBJ2-3, with D possibly matching TRBD1 (5 bases). This CDR3 is built from 15 residues. Trimming pared 4 bases from V and 5 bases from J, leaving 16 bases between. The germline gives CDR1 SEHNR, CDR2 FQNEAQ (reference sequence).

The rearrangement uses TRBV18 and TRBJ1-5; unclear D gene. The CDR3 has 15 residues. Per the germline V gene, CDR1 is KGHSH and CDR2 is LQKENI. V was shortened by 4 bases and J by 2 bases, with 12 bases between the two germline ends. The CDR3 here is CASSLKGTGNQPQHF. DNA of the CDR3: TGTGCCAGCTCACTAAAGGGAACGGGCAATCAGCCCCAGCATTTT.

The genes are TRBV5-1 and TRBJ1-1; the match to TRBD1 covers 8 bases. The V segment lost 0 bases and the J segment 8 bases; nucleotides outside the gene matches: 6. Germline CDR1 reads SGHRS; CDR2 reads YFSETQ. The CDR3 covers 14 residues. The CDR3 spells CASSLVDREWEAFF. DNA for the CDR3: TGCGCCAGCAGCTTGGTGGACAGGGAATGGGAAGCTTTCTTT.